The T cell receptor (beta chain) under discussion was sequenced for a study of CXCR4 blockade with PD-1 therapy in pancreatic cancer. Study-wide results and caveats: Frequent tumor clones were encoded by many distinct rearrangements, suggesting shared antigens. Survival did not correlate with tumor clonality, which averaged approximately 0.15 versus 0.05.

A word on this clone: Antigen specificity is unknown.

This table comes from immunoSEQ multiplex PCR, and its TCRdb copy is limited to in-frame clones, with some not included. The sample consists of approximately 6,000 clones, 35% of them appearing once. CDR3 length: 12 amino acids. From germline, CDR1 is KGHSH and CDR2 LQKENI. V shed 9 bases and J 6 bases; nucleotides not matched to a gene: 7. No neoadjuvant therapy was given before resection to the patients supplying these archived tumor blocks. V is TRBV18 and J is TRBJ1-1; 7 bases line up with TRBD1. The source of this sequence is a human donor with pancreatic ductal adenocarcinoma. The sequencing input was tumor tissue. DNA of the CDR3: TGTGCCAGTTCCCTTCAGGGGGCTGAAGCTTTCTTT. The encoded protein is CASSLQGAEAFF. Based on the CDR3 plus reference TRBV18 and TRBJ1-1, the full variable domain is NAGVMQNPRHLVRRRGQEARLRCSPMKGHSHVYWYRQLPEEGLKFMVYLQKENIIDESGMPKERFSAEFPKEGPSILRIQQVVRGDSAAYFCASSLQGAEAFFGQGTRLTVV.